Sequencing of this TCR beta chain was carried out in a study of monozygotic twins with inflammatory bowel disease. TCRdb reanalyzed the 5' RACE reads, giving one entry per CDR3 protein sequence and no DNA. This sample's table has 200,000 to 250,000 distinct CDR3 sequences. This TCR came from a human donor with ulcerative colitis or Crohn's disease, or a healthy co-twin of an affected twin (not recorded which). Sequencing used blood.

The CDR3 reads CASSLLGKRQPQHF. This chain links TRBV27 with TRBJ1-5. CDR1 and CDR2 from the germline V gene are MNHEY and SMNVEV (reference sequence). This CDR3 region has 14 residues.